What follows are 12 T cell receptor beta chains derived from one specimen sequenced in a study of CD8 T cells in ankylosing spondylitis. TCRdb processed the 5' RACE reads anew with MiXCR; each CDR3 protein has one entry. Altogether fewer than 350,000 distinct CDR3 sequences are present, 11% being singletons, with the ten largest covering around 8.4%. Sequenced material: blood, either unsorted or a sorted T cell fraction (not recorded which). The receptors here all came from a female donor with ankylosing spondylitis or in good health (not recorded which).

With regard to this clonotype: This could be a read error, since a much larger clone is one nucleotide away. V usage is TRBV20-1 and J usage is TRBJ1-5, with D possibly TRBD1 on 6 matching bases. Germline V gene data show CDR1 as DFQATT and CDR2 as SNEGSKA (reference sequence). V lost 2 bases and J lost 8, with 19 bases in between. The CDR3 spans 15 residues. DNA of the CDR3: TGCAGTGCTAGACCCGGGACAATGGGGGGGAAGCCCCAGCATTTT. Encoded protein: CSARPGTMGGKPQHF.

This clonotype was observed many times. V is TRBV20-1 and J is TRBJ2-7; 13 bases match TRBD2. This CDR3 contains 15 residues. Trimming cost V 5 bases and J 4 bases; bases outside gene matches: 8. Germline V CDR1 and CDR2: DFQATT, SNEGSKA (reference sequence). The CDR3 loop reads CSAPRLAGGWYEQYF. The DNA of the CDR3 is TGCAGTGCTCCCAGACTAGCGGGAGGATGGTACGAGCAGTACTTC.

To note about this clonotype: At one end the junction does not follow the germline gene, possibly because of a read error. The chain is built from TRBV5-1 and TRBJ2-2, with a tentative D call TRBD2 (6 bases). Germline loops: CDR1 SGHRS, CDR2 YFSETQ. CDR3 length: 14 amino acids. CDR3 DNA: TGCGCCAGCACCTTGCCGGGGGTTTCCGGGGAGCTGTTTTTT. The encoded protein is CASTLPGVSGELFF. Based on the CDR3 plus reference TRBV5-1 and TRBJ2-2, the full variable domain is KAGVTQTPRYLIKTRGQQVTLSCSPISGHRSVSWYQQTPGQGLQFLFEYFSETQRNKGNFPGRFSGRQFSNSRSEMNVSTLELGDSALYLCASTLPGVSGELFFGEGSRLTVL.

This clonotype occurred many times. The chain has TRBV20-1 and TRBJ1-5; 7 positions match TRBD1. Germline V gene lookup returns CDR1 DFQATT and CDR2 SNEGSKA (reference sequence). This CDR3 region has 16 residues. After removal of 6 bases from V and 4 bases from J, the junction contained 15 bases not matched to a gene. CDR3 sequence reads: CSARDREQVGNQPQHF. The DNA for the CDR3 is TGCAGTGCGAGGGACAGAGAGCAAGTTGGAAATCAGCCCCAGCATTTT.

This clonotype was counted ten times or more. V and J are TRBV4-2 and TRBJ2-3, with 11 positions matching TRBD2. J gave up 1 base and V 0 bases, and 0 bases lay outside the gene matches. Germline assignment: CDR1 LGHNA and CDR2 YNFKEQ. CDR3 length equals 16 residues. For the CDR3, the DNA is TGTGCCAGCAGCCAAGAACTAGCGGGGGGCACAGATACGCAGTATTTT. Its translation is CASSQELAGGTDTQYF.

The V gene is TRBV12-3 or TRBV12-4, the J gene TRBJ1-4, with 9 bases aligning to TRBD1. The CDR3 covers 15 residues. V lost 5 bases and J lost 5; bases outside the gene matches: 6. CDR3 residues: CASSPPGTGNEKLFF. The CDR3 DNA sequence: TGTGCCAGCAGTCCCCCCGGGACAGGGAATGAAAAACTGTTTTTT.

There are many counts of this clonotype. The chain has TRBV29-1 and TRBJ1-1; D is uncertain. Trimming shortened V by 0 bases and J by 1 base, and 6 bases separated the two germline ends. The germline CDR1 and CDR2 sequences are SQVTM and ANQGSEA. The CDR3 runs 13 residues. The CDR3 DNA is TGCAGCGTTGAAGATGGCAGGAACACTGAAGCTTTCTTT. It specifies CSVEDGRNTEAFF.

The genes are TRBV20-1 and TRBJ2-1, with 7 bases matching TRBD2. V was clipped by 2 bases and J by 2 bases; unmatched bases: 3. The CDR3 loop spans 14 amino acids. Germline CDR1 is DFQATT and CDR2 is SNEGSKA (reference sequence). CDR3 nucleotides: TGCAGTGCTAGACCGACTAGCCCCTACAATGAGCAGTTCTTC. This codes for CSARPTSPYNEQFF.

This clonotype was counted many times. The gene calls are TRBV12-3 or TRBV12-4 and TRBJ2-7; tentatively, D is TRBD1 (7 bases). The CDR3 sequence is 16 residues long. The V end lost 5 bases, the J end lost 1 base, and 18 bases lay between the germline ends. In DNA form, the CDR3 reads TGTGCCAGCAGTGGGGACTGGCTCAGGGGGTCCTACGAGCAGTACTTC. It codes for CASSGDWLRGSYEQYF.

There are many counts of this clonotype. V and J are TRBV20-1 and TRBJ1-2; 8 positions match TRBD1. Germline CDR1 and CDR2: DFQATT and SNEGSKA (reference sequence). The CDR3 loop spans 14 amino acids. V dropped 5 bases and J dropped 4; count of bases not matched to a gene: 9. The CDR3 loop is CSASGGVSRYGYTF. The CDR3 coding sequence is TGCAGTGCTTCAGGGGGCGTAAGCCGCTATGGCTACACCTTC.

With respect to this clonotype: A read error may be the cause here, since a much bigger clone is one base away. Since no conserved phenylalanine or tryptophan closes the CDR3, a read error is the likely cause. This CDR3 reads CASSLSTLETQYL. As DNA, the CDR3 is TGTGCCAGCAGCTTATCGACCTTGGAGACCCAGTACCTC. The J gene is TRBJ2-5, the V gene TRBV7-8; D not resolved. CDR1 and CDR2 (germline): SGHVS, FQNEAQ. CDR3 length equals 13 residues. V lost 2 bases, J lost 5 bases, and 9 bases lay in between.

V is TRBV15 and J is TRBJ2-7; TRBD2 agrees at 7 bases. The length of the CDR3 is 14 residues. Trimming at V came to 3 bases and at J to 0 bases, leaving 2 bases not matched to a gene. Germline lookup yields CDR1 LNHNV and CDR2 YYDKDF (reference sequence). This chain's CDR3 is CATSSTSASYEQYF. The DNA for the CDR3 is TGTGCCACCAGCAGTACTAGCGCCTCCTACGAGCAGTACTTC. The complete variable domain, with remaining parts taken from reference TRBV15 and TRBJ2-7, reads DAMVIQNPRYQVTQFGKPVTLSCSQTLNHNVMYWYQQKSSQAPKLLFHYYDKDFNNEADTPDNFQSRRPNTSFCFLDIRSPGLGDTAMYLCATSSTSASYEQYFGPGTRLTVT.